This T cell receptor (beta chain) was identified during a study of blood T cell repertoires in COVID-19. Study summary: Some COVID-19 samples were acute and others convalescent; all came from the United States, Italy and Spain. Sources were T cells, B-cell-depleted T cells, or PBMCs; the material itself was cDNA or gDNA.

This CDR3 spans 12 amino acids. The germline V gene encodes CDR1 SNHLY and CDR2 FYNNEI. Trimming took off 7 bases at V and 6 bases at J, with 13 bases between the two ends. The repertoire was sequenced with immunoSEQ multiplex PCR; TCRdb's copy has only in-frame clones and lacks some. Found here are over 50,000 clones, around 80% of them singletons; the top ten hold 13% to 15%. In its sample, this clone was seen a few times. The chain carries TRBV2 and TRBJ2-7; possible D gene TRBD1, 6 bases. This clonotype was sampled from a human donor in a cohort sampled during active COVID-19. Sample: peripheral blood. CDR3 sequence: CASNRVDPEQYF. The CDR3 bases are TGTGCCAGCAACAGGGTAGATCCCGAGCAGTACTTC.